Sequencing of this T cell receptor (beta chain) was carried out in a study of shared clonotypes between healthy human individuals. Study summary: Per donor, three plates held CD4 naive cells, three held CD4 memory, two held CD8 naive and one held CD8 memory. Whole-study findings and limits: Genetic and exposure-history diversity was limited by the small donor number. For naive CD4 cells, approximately 4.8% of clonotypes were shared across a handful of donors.

Germline V gene lookup returns CDR1 SGHRS and CDR2 YFSETQ. The V and J ends lost 3 bases and 3 bases, in that order; junction bases with no gene match: 7. The CDR3 runs to 16 residues. Sequencing used immunoSEQ multiplex PCR; TCRdb keeps in-frame clones, though not all of them. Among around 700,000 clones listed, more than 70% were seen once. Turning to this clone: Its antigen is as yet unknown.

This sequence originates from a woman aged 30 to 39 in good health. The V gene is TRBV5-1, the J gene TRBJ2-3, with 10 positions matching TRBD1. What was sequenced was memory CD4+ T cells sorted from blood. The subset: CD45RA-negative fraction. The CDR3 DNA follows: TGCGCCAGCAGCTCGACCGGGACAGGGGTTACAGATACGCAGTATTTT. Translating it yields CASSSTGTGVTDTQYF.